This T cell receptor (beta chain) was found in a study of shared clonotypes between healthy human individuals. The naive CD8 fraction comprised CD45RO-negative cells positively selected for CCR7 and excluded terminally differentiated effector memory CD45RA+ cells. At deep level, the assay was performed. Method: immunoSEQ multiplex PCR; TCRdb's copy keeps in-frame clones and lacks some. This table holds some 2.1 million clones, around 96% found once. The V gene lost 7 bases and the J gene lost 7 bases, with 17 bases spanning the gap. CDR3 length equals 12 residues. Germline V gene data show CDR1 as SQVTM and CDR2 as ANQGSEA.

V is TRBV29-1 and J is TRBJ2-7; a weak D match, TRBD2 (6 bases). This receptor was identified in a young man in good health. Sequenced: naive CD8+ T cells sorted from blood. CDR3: CSAQVGGSEQYF. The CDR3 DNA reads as TGCAGCGCCCAAGTGGGGGGAAGTGAGCAGTACTTC.